The following is a T cell receptor (beta chain) sequence with its context. The junction does not match germline at one end; this may be a read error. Germline CDR1 MNHNY, CDR2 SVGAGI (reference sequence). The CDR3 length is 16 residues. The sample comes from a study of T cell changes during pregnancy in multiple sclerosis. The repertoire was sequenced with immunoSEQ multiplex PCR; TCRdb's copy has only in-frame clones and lacks some. This sample yields approximately 21,000 clones, of which over 80% are seen a single time; more than 15% belongs to the top ten. This sample comprised CD8+ T cells from peripheral blood mononuclear cells, obtained in the first trimester of pregnancy. This TCR was sampled from a female donor in good health, enrolled as a control in a pregnancy study. The V and J genes are TRBV6-6 and TRBJ2-1; maybe TRBD2 (6 bases). CDR3 DNA: TGTGCCAGCAGTGACTCTACGGAGGGTCCTTACAATGAGCAGTTCTTC. Its protein is CASSDSTEGPYNEQFF.